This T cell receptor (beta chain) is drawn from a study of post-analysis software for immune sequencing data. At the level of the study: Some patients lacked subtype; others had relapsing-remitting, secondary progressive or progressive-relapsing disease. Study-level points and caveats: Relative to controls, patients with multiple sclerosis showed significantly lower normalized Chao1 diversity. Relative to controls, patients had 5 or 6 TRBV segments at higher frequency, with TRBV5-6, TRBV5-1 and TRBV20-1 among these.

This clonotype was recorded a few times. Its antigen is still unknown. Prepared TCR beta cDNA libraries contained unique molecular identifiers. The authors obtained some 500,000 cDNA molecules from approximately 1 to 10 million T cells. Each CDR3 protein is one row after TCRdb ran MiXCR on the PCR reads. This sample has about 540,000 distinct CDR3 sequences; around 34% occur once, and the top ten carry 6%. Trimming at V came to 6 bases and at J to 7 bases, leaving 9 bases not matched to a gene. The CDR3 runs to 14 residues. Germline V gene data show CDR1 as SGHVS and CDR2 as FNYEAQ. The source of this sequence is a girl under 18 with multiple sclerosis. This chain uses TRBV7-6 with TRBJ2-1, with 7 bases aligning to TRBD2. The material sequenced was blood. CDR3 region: CASSSGLRENEQFF. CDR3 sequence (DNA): TGTGCCAGCAGTAGCGGGCTGAGGGAAAATGAGCAGTTCTTC.